One sample yielded the 18 T cell receptor beta chains listed below, sequenced in a study of cytomegalovirus exposure and HLA in healthy donors. Assay: immunoSEQ multiplex PCR; the TCRdb copy retains only in-frame clones and omits some. Here the sample spans 120,000 or so clones, approximately 90% being singletons. The sample consisted of PBMCs. The receptors stem from a woman between 18 and 29 years old in good health and CMV-seronegative.

This chain links TRBV5-1 with TRBJ1-2; D uncertain. CDR1 is SGHRS, CDR2 YFSETQ, per germline. Deletions cut 7 bases from V and 1 base from J, with 11 bases between. There are 13 residues in the CDR3. This CDR3 reads CASRSGDNYGYTF. The CDR3, as DNA: TGCGCCAGCCGCTCGGGAGATAACTATGGCTACACCTTC.

This sequence joins TRBV28 and TRBJ1-5; tentatively, D is TRBD1 (6 bases). CDR3 length equals 15 residues. Germline CDR1 is MDHEN and CDR2 is SYDVKM. Trimming left V 4 bases short and J 2 bases short, with 12 bases between. CDR3 coding DNA: TGTGCCAGCAGTTCAGGGGCTACGGGCAATCAGCCCCAGCATTTT. This encodes CASSSGATGNQPQHF.

The genes are TRBV5-6 and TRBJ1-5, with D maybe TRBD1 (5 bases). CDR1 and CDR2 (germline): SGHDT, YYEEEE. CDR3 size: 15 residues. V lost 3 bases to trimming and J lost 2 bases, with 12 bases between them. The CDR3 is CASSSGGGRNQPQHF. The CDR3 DNA sequence: TGTGCCAGCAGCTCTGGGGGAGGACGCAATCAGCCCCAGCATTTT.

In this sample, this clone turned up once. The genes are TRBV6-4 and TRBJ2-3, with 8 bases that match TRBD1. Trimming took 6 bases from V and 1 from J; bases not matched to a gene: 3. This CDR3 has 14 amino acids. Germline loops: CDR1 MRHNA, CDR2 SNTAGT. CDR3 coding DNA: TGTGCCAGCAGAGGACAGGGAGGCACAGATACGCAGTATTTT. It translates to CASRGQGGTDTQYF.

This clone was seen once. This rearrangement joins TRBV6-4 to TRBJ2-7; no definite D call. This CDR3 region has 19 residues. Looked up from germline, CDR1 is MRHNA and CDR2 is SNTAGT. Trimming took off 2 bases at V and 0 bases at J, with 23 bases between the two ends. CDR3 region: CASSDLSASPPWSSYEQYF. DNA of the CDR3: TGTGCCAGCAGTGACCTCAGCGCCTCACCGCCCTGGAGCTCCTACGAGCAGTACTTC.

The genes are TRBV2 and TRBJ2-2; the match to TRBD2 covers 9 bases. The J segment lost 6 bases and the V segment lost 3 bases, leaving 5 bases of the junction unmatched. The CDR3 consists of 15 residues. Germline V gene lookup returns CDR1 SNHLY and CDR2 FYNNEI. The CDR3: CASSEGLAGPGELFF. Here the CDR3 DNA reads TGTGCCAGCAGTGAGGGGCTAGCGGGGCCCGGGGAGCTGTTTTTT.

The chain is built from TRBV5-4 and TRBJ2-7; the D gene is possibly TRBD1 (5 bases). The CDR3 runs 15 residues. Trimming took 3 bases from V and 4 from J, leaving 17 bases between them. CDR1 and CDR2 (germline): SGHNT, YYREEE (reference sequence). CDR3 sequence reads: CASSSPSQGSYEQYF. The DNA of the CDR3 is TGTGCCAGCAGCTCCCCGTCGCAGGGATCGTACGAGCAGTACTTC. The variable domain in full, completed from reference TRBV5-4 and TRBJ2-7, reads ETGVTQSPTHLIKTRGQQVTLRCSSQSGHNTVSWYQQALGQGPQFIFQYYREEENGRGNFPPRFSGLQFPNYSSELNVNALELDDSALYLCASSSPSQGSYEQYFGPGTRLTVT.

The chain joins TRBV7-3 to TRBJ1-2, with 9 bases lining up with TRBD1. Looked up from germline, CDR1 is SGHTA and CDR2 is FQGTGA. There are 14 residues in the CDR3. The V and J ends lost 7 bases and 10 bases, in that order; junction bases with no gene match: 13. The CDR3, as DNA: TGTGCCAGCAAACTAGGGCCGGGACAGGGTGCCTACACCTTC. The encoded protein is CASKLGPGQGAYTF.

The rearrangement links TRBV5-5 to TRBJ2-7; 7 nucleotides match TRBD1. Germline V lookup: CDR1 SGHKS, CDR2 YYEKEE (reference sequence). V was clipped by 1 base and J by 2 bases; unmatched bases: 9. CDR3 length: 16 amino acids. This CDR3 is CASSLRGPPAPYEQYF. CDR3 nucleotides: TGTGCCAGCAGCTTGAGGGGGCCTCCGGCCCCCTACGAGCAGTACTTC.

The rearrangement joins TRBV5-4 to TRBJ2-3; possible D gene TRBD1, 6 bases. CDR1 is SGHNT and CDR2 is YYREEE in the germline V gene (reference sequence). V was trimmed by 4 bases and J by 0 bases, leaving 15 bases between them. The CDR3 contains 16 residues. CDR3 nucleotide sequence: TGTGCCAGCAGCGGAGGACAGCCCTATAGCACAGATACGCAGTATTTT. Translated, it gives CASSGGQPYSTDTQYF.

The chain carries TRBV6-1 and TRBJ1-5; tentatively, D is TRBD1 (6 bases). The CDR3 has 15 residues. V lost 2 bases and J lost 3, with 11 bases in between. Germline V gene sequence: CDR1 MNHNS, CDR2 SASEGT. As DNA, the CDR3 is TGTGCCAGCAGTGAATACGGGACAATCAATCAGCCCCAGCATTTT. It is translated as CASSEYGTINQPQHF.

The chain employs TRBV4-3 and TRBJ2-7, with 11 bases identical to TRBD1. Unmatched junction bases numbered 8, after V lost 3 bases and J lost 7 bases. CDR1 is LGHNA, CDR2 YSLEER, per germline. The CDR3 totals 15 residues. CDR3 DNA: TGCGCCAGCAGCCACGGGACAGGGGGATCGGGGGAGCAGTACTTC. It encodes CASSHGTGGSGEQYF.

The rearrangement uses TRBV10-2 and TRBJ2-7; TRBD2 agrees at 8 bases. The V gene's germline CDR1 is WSHSY and CDR2 SAAADI. The CDR3 has 17 residues. V shed 1 base and J 0 bases; nucleotides not matched to a gene: 8. The DNA of the CDR3 is TGCGCCAGCAGTGAGTATCGTACTGGGACTAGCTCCTACGAGCAGTACTTC. Protein product: CASSEYRTGTSSYEQYF.

The rearrangement uses TRBV5-6 and TRBJ1-2; no firm D call. This CDR3 comprises 15 residues. Germline loops: CDR1 SGHDT, CDR2 YYEEEE. V shed 3 bases and J shed 4 bases, with 16 bases lying between them. The CDR3 DNA reads TGTGCCAGCAGCTCCCTGACTGCTACGCCCTATGGCTACACCTTC. This sequence encodes CASSSLTATPYGYTF.

This chain connects TRBV25-1 to TRBJ1-2, with TRBD1 matching over 9 bases. The CDR3 is made up of 15 amino acids. Germline V gene data show CDR1 as MGHDK and CDR2 as SYGVNS. The junction had 9 bases not matched to a gene; V was cut back by 3 bases and J by 7 bases. CDR3 sequence reads: CASSDPHRGPSGYTF. The CDR3 bases are TGTGCCAGCAGTGACCCTCACAGGGGGCCGAGTGGCTACACCTTC.

A single count supports this clone. The chain combines TRBV28 with TRBJ1-2; 9 bases are a match to TRBD1. Trimming cost V 4 bases and J 4 bases; bases outside gene matches: 7. Germline values: CDR1 MDHEN, CDR2 SYDVKM. The CDR3 runs to 15 residues. As DNA, the CDR3 is TGTGCCAGCAGTTCAGGTCCGACAGGGGGCTATGGCTACACCTTC. Its translation: CASSSGPTGGYGYTF.

The chain links TRBV28 to TRBJ1-4; D possibly corresponds to TRBD1 (6 bases). Per the germline V gene, CDR1 is MDHEN and CDR2 is SYDVKM. Trimming left V 4 bases short and J 0 bases short, with 12 bases between. This CDR3 has 16 amino acids. The CDR3 DNA follows: TGTGCCAGCAGTTCGTCAGGGGAGACAACTAATGAAAAACTGTTTTTT. Encoded protein: CASSSSGETTNEKLFF.

The chain employs TRBV19 and TRBJ1-4, with D uncertain. The CDR3 totals 14 residues. Between the trimmed V and J ends, which lost 4 bases and 0 bases, there was a span of 6 bases. Germline lookup yields CDR1 LNHDA and CDR2 SQIVND (reference sequence). CDR3 amino acids: CASSTGTTNEKLFF. CDR3 nucleotides: TGTGCCAGTAGTACCGGGACAACTAATGAAAAACTGTTTTTT.